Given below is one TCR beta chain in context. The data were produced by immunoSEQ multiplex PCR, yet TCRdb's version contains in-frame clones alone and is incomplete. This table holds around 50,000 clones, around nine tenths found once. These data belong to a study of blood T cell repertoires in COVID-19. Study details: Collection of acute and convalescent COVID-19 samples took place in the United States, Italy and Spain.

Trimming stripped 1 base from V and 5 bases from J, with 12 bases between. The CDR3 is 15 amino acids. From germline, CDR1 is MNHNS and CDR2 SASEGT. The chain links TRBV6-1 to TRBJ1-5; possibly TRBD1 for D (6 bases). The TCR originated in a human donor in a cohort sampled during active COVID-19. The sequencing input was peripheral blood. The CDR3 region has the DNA TGTGCCAGCAGTGAAGGGGGGACAATGTATCAGCCCCAGCATTTT. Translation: CASSEGGTMYQPQHF.